The following is a T cell receptor delta chain sequence with its context. This receptor's antigen is unknown. The sample holds no much larger clone one base away, and base qualities are not on file. The junction shows trimming of 5 bases on V and 5 bases on J, plus 33 bases between the germline ends. From cysteine to phenylalanine, the CDR3 is 20 amino acids long. The CDR3 DNA has 60 bases and is translated from base 1. The germline V gene encodes CDR1 TSWWSYY and CDR2 QGS. This entry is derived from a study of human gamma delta and Vdelta1 T cells (dated by TCRdb to between 2017 and 2018). The study in broad terms: The study investigated Delta One T cells, Vd1+ gamma-delta T cells, as cytotoxic effectors against acute myeloid leukemia. What the study reported, not specific to this receptor: Delta One T cells were reported as polyclonal and as showing broad cytotoxic targeting of acute myeloid leukemia.

The receptor library was made with PCR. Reads for this sample came from an Illumina MiSeq. Identical DNA sequences were merged into single rows after TCRdb reprocessed the public reads with CATT. This sample gives about 14,000 delta-chain clones in total; almost 50% of them show up just once. The biggest ten clones account for more than 1.3% of the sample. This receptor was identified in a human donor in good health. Sequenced material: Vdelta1 gamma-delta T cells from blood grown in culture (DOT cells). The cell subset or site label of this sample denotes: Delta One T cells, in vitro expanded/differentiated Vd1+ gamma-delta T cells. The sequence joins TRDV1 to TRDJ1; the D region possibly corresponds to TRDD2 (6 bases align). The DNA reads as follows: TGTGCTCTTGGGTTCTCCTTGCCGGGTACCCGTACCCTTCCCCCGGATAAACTCATCTTT. It translates to CALGFSLPGTRTLPPDKLIF.